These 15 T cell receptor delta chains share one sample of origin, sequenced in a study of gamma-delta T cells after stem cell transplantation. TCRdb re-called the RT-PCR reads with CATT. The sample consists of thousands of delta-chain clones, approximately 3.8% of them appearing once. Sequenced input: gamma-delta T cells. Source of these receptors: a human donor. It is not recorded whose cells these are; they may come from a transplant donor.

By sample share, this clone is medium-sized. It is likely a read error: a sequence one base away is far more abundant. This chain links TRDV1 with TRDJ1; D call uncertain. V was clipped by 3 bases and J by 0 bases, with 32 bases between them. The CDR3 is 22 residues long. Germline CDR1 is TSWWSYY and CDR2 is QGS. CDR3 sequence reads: CALGDLRLVWFGTPDYTDKLIF. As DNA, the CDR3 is TGTGCTCTTGGGGACTTACGGCTGGTTTGGTTTGGCACTCCCGACTACACCGATAAACTCATCTTT.

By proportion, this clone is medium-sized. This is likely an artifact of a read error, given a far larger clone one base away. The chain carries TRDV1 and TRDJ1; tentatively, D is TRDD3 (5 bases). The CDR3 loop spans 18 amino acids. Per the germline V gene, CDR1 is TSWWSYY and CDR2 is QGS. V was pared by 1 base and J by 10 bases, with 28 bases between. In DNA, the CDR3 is TGTGCTCTTGGGGAACCAGGCCCCTGTACTGAGGGATGTGGGAGACTCATCTTT. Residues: CALGEPGPCTEGCGRLIF.

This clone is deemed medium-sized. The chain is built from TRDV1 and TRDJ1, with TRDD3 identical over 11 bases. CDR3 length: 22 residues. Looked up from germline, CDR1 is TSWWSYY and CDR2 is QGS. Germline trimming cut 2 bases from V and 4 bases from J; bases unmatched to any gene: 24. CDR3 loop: CALGEDIFLYWGIRIWSDKLIF. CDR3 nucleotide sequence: TGTGCTCTTGGGGAAGACATATTCCTCTATTGGGGGATACGGATCTGGAGCGATAAACTCATCTTT.

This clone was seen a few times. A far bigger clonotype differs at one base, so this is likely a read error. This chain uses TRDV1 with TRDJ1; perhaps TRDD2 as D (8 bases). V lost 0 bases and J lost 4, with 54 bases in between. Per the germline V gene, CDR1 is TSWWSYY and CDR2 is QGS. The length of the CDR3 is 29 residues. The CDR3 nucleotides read TGTGCTCTTGGGGAACTGGGTTTCTTCCTAAGGCCGCCTGGGGGCTGGATGGGAGTAGGTACTTCCTACATCGATAAACTCATCTTT. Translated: CALGELGFFLRPPGGWMGVGTSYIDKLIF.

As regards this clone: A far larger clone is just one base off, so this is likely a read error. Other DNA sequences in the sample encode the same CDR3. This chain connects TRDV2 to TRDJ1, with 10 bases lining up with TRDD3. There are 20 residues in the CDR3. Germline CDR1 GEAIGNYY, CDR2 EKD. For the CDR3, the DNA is TGTGCCTGTGACACCGTTCTTAATGGGGGATACCTGGTAGCCACCGATAAGCTCATCTTT. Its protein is CACDTVLNGGYLVATDKLIF.

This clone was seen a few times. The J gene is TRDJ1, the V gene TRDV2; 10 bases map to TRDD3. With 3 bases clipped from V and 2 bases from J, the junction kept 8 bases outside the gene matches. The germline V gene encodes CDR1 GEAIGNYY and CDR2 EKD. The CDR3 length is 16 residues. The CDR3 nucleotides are TGTGCCTGTGACCCAATACTGGGGGATGGAACCGATAAACTCATCTTT. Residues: CACDPILGDGTDKLIF.

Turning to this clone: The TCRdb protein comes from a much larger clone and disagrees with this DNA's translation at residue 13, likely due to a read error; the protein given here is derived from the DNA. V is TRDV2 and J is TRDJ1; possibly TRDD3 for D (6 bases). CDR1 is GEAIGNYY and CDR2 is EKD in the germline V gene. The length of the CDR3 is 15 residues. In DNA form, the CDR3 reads TGTGCCTGTGATTCCCTTACTGGGAAGTCCGATAAACCCATCTTT. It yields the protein CACDSLTGKSDKPIF.

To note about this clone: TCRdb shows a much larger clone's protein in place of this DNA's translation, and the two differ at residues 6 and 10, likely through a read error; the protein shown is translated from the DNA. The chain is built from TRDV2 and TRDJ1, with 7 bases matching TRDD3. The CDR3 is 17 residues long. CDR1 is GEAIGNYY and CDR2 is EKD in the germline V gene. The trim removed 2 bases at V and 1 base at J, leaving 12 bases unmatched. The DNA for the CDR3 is TGTGCCTGTGACAAACGGGGGGATTTGAGTCTCACCGATAAACTCATCTTT. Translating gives CACDKRGDLSLTDKLIF.

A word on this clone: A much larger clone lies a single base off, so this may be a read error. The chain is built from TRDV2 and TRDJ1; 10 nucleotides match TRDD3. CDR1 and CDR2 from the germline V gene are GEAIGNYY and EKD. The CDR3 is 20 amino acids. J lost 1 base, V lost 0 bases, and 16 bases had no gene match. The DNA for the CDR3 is TGTGCCTGTGACACCGTTCTTAATGGGGGATACCAGGTAGCCACCGATAAACTCATCTTT. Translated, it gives CACDTVLNGGYQVATDKLIF.

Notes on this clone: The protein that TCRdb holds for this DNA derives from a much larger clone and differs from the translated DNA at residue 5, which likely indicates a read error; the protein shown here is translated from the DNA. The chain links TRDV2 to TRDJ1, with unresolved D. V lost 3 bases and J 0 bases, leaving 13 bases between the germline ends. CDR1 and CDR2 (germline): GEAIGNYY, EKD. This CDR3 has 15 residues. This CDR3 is CACDAVSLHTDKLIF. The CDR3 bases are TGTGCCTGTGACGCCGTCTCCCTCCACACCGATAAACTCATCTTT.

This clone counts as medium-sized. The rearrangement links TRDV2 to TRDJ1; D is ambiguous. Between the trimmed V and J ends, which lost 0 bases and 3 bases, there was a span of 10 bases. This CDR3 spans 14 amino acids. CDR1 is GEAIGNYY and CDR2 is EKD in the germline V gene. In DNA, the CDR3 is TGTGCCTGTGACACCGTCTGGAGGGCCGATAAACTCATCTTT. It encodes CACDTVWRADKLIF.

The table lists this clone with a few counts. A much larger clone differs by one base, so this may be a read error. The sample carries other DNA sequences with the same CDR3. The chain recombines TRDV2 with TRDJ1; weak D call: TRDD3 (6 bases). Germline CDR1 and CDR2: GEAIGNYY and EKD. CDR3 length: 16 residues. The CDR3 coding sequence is TGCGCCTGTGACACCCTCTCGGGGGACTACACCGATAAACTCATCTTT. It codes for CACDTLSGDYTDKLIF.

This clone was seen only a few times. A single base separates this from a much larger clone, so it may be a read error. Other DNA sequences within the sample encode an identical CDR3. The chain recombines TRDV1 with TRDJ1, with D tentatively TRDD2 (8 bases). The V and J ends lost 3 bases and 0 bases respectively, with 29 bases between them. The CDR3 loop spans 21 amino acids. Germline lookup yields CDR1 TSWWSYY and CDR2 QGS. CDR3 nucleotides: TGTGCTCTTGGGGACAGGCTTCCTACGGTTCTGGGGGGCCCGTACACCGATAAACTCATCTTT. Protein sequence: CALGDRLPTVLGGPYTDKLIF.

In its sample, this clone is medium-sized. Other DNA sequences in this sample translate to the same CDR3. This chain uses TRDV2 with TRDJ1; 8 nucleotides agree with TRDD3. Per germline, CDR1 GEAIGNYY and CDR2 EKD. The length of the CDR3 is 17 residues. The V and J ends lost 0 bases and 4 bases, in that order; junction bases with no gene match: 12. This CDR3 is CACDTVEGYAVGDKLIF. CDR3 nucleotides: TGTGCCTGTGACACCGTGGAGGGATACGCTGTCGGCGATAAACTCATCTTT.

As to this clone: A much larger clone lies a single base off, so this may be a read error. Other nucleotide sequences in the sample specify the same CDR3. The CDR3 loop reads CACDSVLGDTRVTDKLIF. CDR3 in DNA: TGTGCCTGTGACTCTGTACTGGGGGATACAAGGGTCACCGATAAACTCATCTTT. The V gene is TRDV2, the J gene TRDJ1, with TRDD3 matching over 12 bases. CDR3 size: 18 residues. With 3 bases clipped from V and 1 base from J, the junction kept 11 bases outside the gene matches. CDR1 is GEAIGNYY, CDR2 EKD, per germline.